These 13 T cell receptor beta chains originate from one sample sequenced in a study of blood T cells in healthy people across ages. Through a sample-barcoded 5' primer and a J-beta primer mix, a second PCR was run for roughly 6 to 11 cycles. Each CDR3 protein gets one entry after TCRdb re-called the 5' RACE reads with MiXCR. This table has approximately 800,000 distinct CDR3 sequences, around 24% appearing once. These same data were also listed under a study on T cells of mothers and their children.

The sample was blood. These receptors originate from a boy younger than 18 in good health.

The V and J genes are TRBV5-1 and TRBJ2-5, with 11 bases aligning to TRBD1. Germline V gene lookup returns CDR1 SGHRS and CDR2 YFSETQ. The ends lost 3 bases at V and 3 bases at J; junction bases unmatched: 7. The CDR3 contains 16 residues. The chain's CDR3 is CASSSQPGQGEETQYF. Here the CDR3 DNA reads TGCGCCAGCAGCTCACAACCGGGACAGGGGGAAGAGACCCAGTACTTC.

V is TRBV5-1 and J is TRBJ1-6; D may be TRBD1 (5 bases). The germline V gene has CDR1 SGHRS and CDR2 YFSETQ. This CDR3 comprises 16 residues. V gave up 0 bases and J gave up 9 bases, with 16 bases separating them. CDR3 sequence: CASSLDTDRGGSPLHF. The CDR3 nucleotides read TGCGCCAGCAGCTTGGACACGGATAGGGGAGGTTCACCCCTCCACTTT.

This clonotype has just a few counts. The V call is TRBV2, the J call TRBJ2-4; no reliable D call. V was shortened by 2 bases and J by 3 bases, with 8 bases between the two germline ends. Germline V gene data show CDR1 as SNHLY and CDR2 as FYNNEI. The CDR3 sequence is 14 residues long. CDR3 in amino acids: CASSEKGYKNIQYF. CDR3 coding DNA: TGTGCCAGCAGTGAAAAAGGATACAAAAACATTCAGTACTTC.

This clonotype was recorded at least ten times. V and J are TRBV2 and TRBJ1-3; D may be TRBD1 (5 bases). Germline V gene lookup returns CDR1 SNHLY and CDR2 FYNNEI. With 8 bases removed from V and 0 bases from J, the gap between germline ends came to 11 bases. The CDR3 length is 14 residues. This CDR3 reads CASRWGSSGNTIYF. As DNA, the CDR3 is TGTGCCAGCCGGTGGGGGTCCTCTGGAAACACCATATATTTT.

The rearrangement uses TRBV10-3 and TRBJ2-7; D may be TRBD1 (5 bases). This CDR3 has 14 amino acids. CDR1 is ENHRY and CDR2 is SYGVKD in the germline V gene. Trimming shortened V by 6 bases and J by 2 bases, and 14 bases separated the two germline ends. This CDR3 is CAIRSDREAYEQYF. For the CDR3, the DNA is TGTGCCATCAGGTCAGACAGAGAAGCCTACGAGCAGTACTTC.

The V call is TRBV27, the J call TRBJ2-4; D gene unclear. The CDR3 length is 15 residues. The V and J ends lost 1 base and 1 base respectively, with 8 bases between them. Germline CDR1 is MNHEY and CDR2 is SMNVEV (reference sequence). The CDR3 DNA follows: TGTGCCAGCAGTTTATACGGCTCCGCCAAAAACATTCAGTACTTC. The encoded protein is CASSLYGSAKNIQYF.

This clonotype was counted only a few times. The chain employs TRBV6-6 and TRBJ2-4; 7 bases map to TRBD1. The V gene end was trimmed by 2 bases and the J gene end by 3 bases; junction bases not matched to a gene: 7. Germline lookup yields CDR1 MNHNY and CDR2 SVGAGI (reference sequence). The CDR3 runs to 16 residues. The CDR3, as DNA: TGTGCCAGCAGTTACCCACTGGGACAGCGCAAAAACATTCAGTACTTC. Its translation is CASSYPLGQRKNIQYF.

J is TRBJ2-3 and V is TRBV3-1; a weak D match, TRBD2 (7 bases). CDR1 and CDR2 (germline): LGHDT, YNNKEL (reference sequence). V was pared by 7 bases and J by 1 base, with 18 bases between. There are 16 residues in the CDR3. In nucleotides, the CDR3 is TGTGCCAGCAACGGCGGGGGCCTCCGGGGCACAGATACGCAGTATTTT. It is translated as CASNGGGLRGTDTQYF.

The V and J genes are TRBV9 and TRBJ2-1; 8 nucleotides align to TRBD1. The CDR3 runs to 15 residues. Germline V gives CDR1 SGDLS, CDR2 YYNGEE. Trimming at V came to 2 bases and at J to 6 bases, leaving 7 bases not matched to a gene. CDR3 DNA: TGTGCCAGCAGCGTTGACGGGACAGGACTCAATGAGCAGTTCTTC. This gives the protein CASSVDGTGLNEQFF.

The CDR3 nucleotides are TGCGCCAGCAGCCAAGAGCCCGTGAACACTGAAGCTTTCTTT. Translated, it gives CASSQEPVNTEAFF. The V gene is TRBV4-1, the J gene TRBJ1-1; D ambiguous. V shed 0 bases and J shed 0 bases, with 5 bases lying between them. Germline V gives CDR1 MGHRA, CDR2 YSYEKL. CDR3 length: 14 amino acids.

V gene TRBV29-1 combines with J gene TRBJ2-5; 8 nucleotides agree with TRBD1. With V trimmed by 5 bases and J by 0 bases, 5 bases remained unmatched. Germline V gene sequence: CDR1 SQVTM, CDR2 ANQGSEA. The CDR3 has 14 amino acids. CDR3 sequence reads: CSVLDRADQETQYF. Here the CDR3 DNA reads TGCAGCGTTTTGGACAGGGCCGACCAAGAGACCCAGTACTTC.

Only one count was recorded for this clonotype. The junction does not match germline at one end; this may be a read error. The chain couples TRBV6-1 to TRBJ2-6, with TRBD1 matching 9 bases. The CDR3 consists of 16 residues. Looked up from germline, CDR1 is MNHNS and CDR2 is SASEGT. The CDR3 loop is CASSGNRGRGVNVLTF. CDR3 DNA sequence: TGTGCCAGCAGTGGTAACAGGGGGCGTGGGGTCAACGTCCTGACTTTC.

J is TRBJ2-5 and V is TRBV12-3 or TRBV12-4; TRBD1 might be the D (7 bases). This CDR3 comprises 15 residues. V lost 6 bases and J 5 bases, leaving 19 bases between the germline ends. CDR3 sequence: CASRDRTGRGETQYF. DNA for the CDR3: TGTGCCAGCAGGGATAGGACAGGCCGGGGGGAGACCCAGTACTTC.